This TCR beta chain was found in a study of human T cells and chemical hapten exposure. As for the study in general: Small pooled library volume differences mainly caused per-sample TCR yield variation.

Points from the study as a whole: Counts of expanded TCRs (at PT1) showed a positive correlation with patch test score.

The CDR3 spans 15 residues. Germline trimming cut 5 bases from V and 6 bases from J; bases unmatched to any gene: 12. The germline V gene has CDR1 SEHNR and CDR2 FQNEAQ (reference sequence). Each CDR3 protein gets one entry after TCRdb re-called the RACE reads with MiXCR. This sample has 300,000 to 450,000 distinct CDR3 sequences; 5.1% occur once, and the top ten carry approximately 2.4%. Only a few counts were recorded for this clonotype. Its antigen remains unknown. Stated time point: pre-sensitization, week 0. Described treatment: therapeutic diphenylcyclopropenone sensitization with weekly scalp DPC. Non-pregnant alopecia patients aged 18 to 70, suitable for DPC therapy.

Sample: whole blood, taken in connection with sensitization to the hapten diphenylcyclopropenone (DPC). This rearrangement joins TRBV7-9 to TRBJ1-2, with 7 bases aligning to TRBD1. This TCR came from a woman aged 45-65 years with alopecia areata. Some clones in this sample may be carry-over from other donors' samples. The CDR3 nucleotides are TGTGCCAGCAGCCCCGAGGACAGGAGAGCCCATGGCTACACCTTC. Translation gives CASSPEDRRAHGYTF. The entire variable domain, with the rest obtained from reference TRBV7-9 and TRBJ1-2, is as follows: DTGVSQNPRHKITKRGQNVTFRCDPISEHNRLYWYRQTLGQGPEFLTYFQNEAQLEKSRLLSDRFSAERPKGSFSTLEIQRTEQGDSAMYLCASSPEDRRAHGYTFGSGTRLTVV.